This T cell receptor beta chain was found in a study of beta chain features in type 1 diabetes. As for the study in general: Age, gender, cell numbers and subset yield matched between patients and controls.

The V gene lost 6 bases and the J gene lost 3 bases, with 18 bases spanning the gap. Per the germline V gene, CDR1 is MDHEN and CDR2 is SYDVKM. CDR3 length equals 16 residues. Every bit of the isolated RNA underwent reverse transcription, so sequencing read expressed TCRB transcripts. Data came from immunoSEQ multiplex PCR; TCRdb stores just in-frame clones and leaves some out. The repertoire consists of roughly 330,000 clones, with roughly 13% occurring once and the leading ten covering around 0.016%. A note on this clone: The antigen is unknown.

Study-wide results and caveats: Compared to healthy donors, patients appeared to have naive, central memory and Treg TCRB repertoires that were more alike. In every one of the four CD4+ subsets, TCRB CDR3s were moderately but significantly shorter in Type 1 diabetes patients. There were fewer insertions and more deletions at the VDJ junctions of type 1 diabetes patients.

V gene TRBV28 combines with J gene TRBJ2-1, with D possibly TRBD1 on 6 matching bases. Sequencing input: naive CD4+ T cells from blood. This sequence was found in a woman between 18 and 29 years old with type 1 diabetes. The DNA of the CDR3 is TGTGCCAGCAGGACAACCGGGACAAAAAGCTACAATGAGCAGTTCTTC. Translating gives CASRTTGTKSYNEQFF.